These T cell receptor beta chains were read from a single sample in a study of blood T cell repertoires in COVID-19. The protocol was immunoSEQ multiplex PCR, while the TCRdb copy is restricted to in-frame clones and leaves out a portion. The repertoire holds under 150,000 clones, less than 85% seen once, with approximately 9% in the top ten. Source material: peripheral blood. These receptors were collected from a woman over 75 in a cohort sampled during active or convalescent COVID-19. CDR3s include the opening cysteine and the closing phenylalanine or tryptophan. A D gene is named only where the DNA matches it firmly. For some rows the clone size is stated as once, few or many, or as a class when expanded; others skip it.

>TRBV13|once|-|TRBJ1-2
TGTGCCAGCAGCTACAGTTGGGCAGGAGGCTATGGCTACACCTTC
CASSYSWAGGYGYTF
>TRBV18|-|TRBD1|TRBJ1-1
TGTGCCAGCTCACCAAGAGGACAGGGGTGGGGCGGGAACACTGAAGCTTTCTTT
CASSPRGQGWGGNTEAFF
>TRBV2|-|-|TRBJ1-1
TGTGCCAGCAGTTATTTGGCATCGTCGAACACTGAAGCTTTCTTT
CASSYLASSNTEAFF
>TRBV2|-|-|TRBJ2-1
TGTGCCAGCAGGGCCGGGACTGGGAACAATGAGCAGTTCTTC
CASRAGTGNNEQFF
>TRBV28|-|TRBD2|TRBJ2-3
TGTGCCAGCAGTTTGGCGGGGGACGAAGATACGCAGTATTTT
CASSLAGDEDTQYF
>TRBV7-9|-|-|TRBJ2-7
TGTGCCAGCAGCCCTGCGGGACGGATCTACGAGCAGTACTTC
CASSPAGRIYEQYF
>TRBV7-9|-|TRBD1|TRBJ1-2
TGTGCCAGCAGCTTAACAGGGGGTCGGGGCTACACCTTC
CASSLTGGRGYTF
>TRBV15|-|-|TRBJ1-6
TGTGCCACCATGGCCATAGGAGGAGGGAATTCACCCCTCCACTTT
CATMAIGGGNSPLHF
>TRBV27|once|TRBD1|TRBJ1-6
TGTGCCAGCAGAACCGGGACAGGTAATTCACCCCTCCACTTT
CASRTGTGNSPLHF
>TRBV5-1|-|TRBD1|TRBJ2-3
TGCGCCAGCAGCCCGACAGGGGGGGGTGCAGATACGCAGTATTTT
CASSPTGGGADTQYF
>TRBV5-5|-|-|TRBJ1-4
TGTGCCAGCAGCTTGGTGCGAACTAATGAAAAACTGTTTTTT
CASSLVRTNEKLFF
>TRBV19|-|-|TRBJ1-4
TGTGCCAGTAGTATGGGGGGGATGACTAATGAAAAACTGTTTTTT
CASSMGGMTNEKLFF
>TRBV10-3|-|-|TRBJ2-3
TGTGCCATCGGCTTGGGGGGGGCGGCCACAGATACGCAGTATTTT
CAIGLGGAATDTQYF
>TRBV19|-|TRBD1|TRBJ2-6
TGTGCCACTTCCGACAGGGCCTCTGGGGCCAACGTCCTGACTTTC
CATSDRASGANVLTF
>TRBV21-1|once|-|TRBJ2-1
TGTGCCAGCAGCAAAGAGTGTAGTCGAGGAGGGGATTTTCCCAATGAGCAGTTCTTC
CASSKECSRGGDFPNEQFF
>TRBV9|-|-|TRBJ2-5
TGTGCCAGCAGCCCCCACACTAGATCCCAAGAGACCCAGTACTTC
CASSPHTRSQETQYF